This record concerns one T cell receptor beta chain sequence. Antigen: not known. This specimen comes from a study of T cell responses to AZD1222 COVID-19 vaccine. Study-level findings and limits: Nearly half of unique spike-specific TCRs reportedly avoided B.1.351 and B.1.1.7 mutated regions. Spike-specific TCR breadth and depth both grew after two AZD1222 doses. The study identified only five to seven AZD1222 recipients as seropositive at baseline.

Clones were sequenced by immunoSEQ multiplex PCR, and TCRdb holds only the in-frame ones, with some missing. The sample has around 170,000 clones; roughly 88% are singletons. The CDR3 covers 12 residues. V lost 11 bases and J lost 7, with 15 bases in between. CDR1 and CDR2 from the germline V gene are SNHLY and FYNNEI. The source of this sequence is an adult in good health. The source material was peripheral blood, sampled on day 0 of AZD1222 vaccination. V usage is TRBV2 and J usage is TRBJ2-4; TRBD1 is a possible D gene (7 bases). Written as DNA, the CDR3 is TGTGCCGTGATACAGGGGACTAACATTCAGTACTTC. Its translation: CAVIQGTNIQYF.